This T cell receptor (beta chain) originates from a study of T cells in Graves' hyperthyroidism and ophthalmopathy. Lactation, pregnancy, other autoimmune disease or uncontrolled infection led to exclusion of patients. Study-level findings and limits: In blood, most of the thyroid clonotypes expanded above 0.001 were also present.

Amplified TCR beta CDR3 regions derived from RNA transcripts. The HTBI primer set drove a first-round RT-PCR of the TCR CDR3. TCRdb re-derived calls from the multiplex PCR reads in MiXCR, one entry per CDR3 protein. Of 450,000 to 700,000 distinct CDR3 sequences listed, under 60% are singletons. This clonotype was picked up many times. Its antigen remains unknown. This CDR3 comprises 12 residues. Germline CDR1 MNHNS, CDR2 SASEGT. The trim removed 7 bases at V and 8 bases at J, leaving 7 bases unmatched. The TCR originated in an adult woman with Graves' disease, either hyperthyroidism or ophthalmopathy (not recorded which). Sequences were obtained from peripheral blood or thyroid tissue (not recorded which). The chain recombines TRBV6-1 with TRBJ1-2, with TRBD1 identical over 7 bases. The CDR3 nucleotides are TGTGCCAGCACCCCGACAGGGTCCGGCTACACCTTC. It specifies CASTPTGSGYTF.